This T cell receptor (beta chain) is from a study of OX40 agonist ivuxolimab in advanced cancers. General study results and limits: Both blood CD4+ and CD8+ T cells showed clonal growth by week 6 at 0.1 to 3.0 mg/kg. Expanded peripheral T cells had an undetermined antigen specificity.

Assay: immunoSEQ multiplex PCR; the TCRdb copy retains only in-frame clones and omits some. The sample contains about 49,000 clones, 65% to 90% of which appear only once. V lost 4 bases, J lost 3 bases, and 6 bases stayed unmatched. CDR3 length: 15 amino acids. Germline V gene data show CDR1 as MDHEN and CDR2 as SYDVKM. Blood draws occurred at baseline, cycle 4 day 1, and cycle 7 day 1. With regard to this clone: Antigen: not known.

The sequence derives from an adult with an advanced solid tumor such as melanoma, head and neck, liver or kidney cancer. The material was CD4+ or CD8+ T cells sorted from blood, obtained in a trial of the OX40 agonist ivuxolimab. This chain joins TRBV28 and TRBJ2-7; TRBD1 aligns across 10 bases. CDR3 sequence reads: CASSSSGTGVYEQYF. In DNA, the CDR3 is TGTGCCAGCAGTTCCTCCGGGACAGGGGTCTACGAGCAGTACTTC. The whole variable domain, filled in from reference TRBV28 and TRBJ2-7, reads DVKVTQSSRYLVKRTGEKVFLECVQDMDHENMFWYRQDPGLGLRLIYFSYDVKMKEKGDIPEGYSVSREKKERFSLILESASTNQTSMYLCASSSSGTGVYEQYFGPGTRLTVT.